This TCR beta chain is drawn from a study of OX40 agonist ivuxolimab in advanced cancers. For the study at large: Aged roughly 23 to 90 with a mean of approximately 57 years, they were approximately 80% male. Study-level findings and limits: Researchers did not establish what antigens the expanded peripheral T cells target.

This CDR3 comprises 13 residues. The V end lost 0 bases, the J end lost 1 base, and 4 bases lay between the germline ends. The germline V gene encodes CDR1 SGHNT and CDR2 YYREEE (reference sequence). This clone appeared a single time. The antigen remains undetermined. TCRdb's table, derived via immunoSEQ multiplex PCR, lists solely in-frame clones and lacks some. Of about 59,000 clones listed, approximately 82% are singletons. This receptor was identified in an adult with an advanced solid tumor such as melanoma, head and neck, liver or kidney cancer. The rearrangement links TRBV5-4 to TRBJ2-5; no definite D call. Source: CD4+ or CD8+ T cells sorted from blood, taken in a trial of the OX40 agonist ivuxolimab. As DNA, the CDR3 is TGTGCCAGCAGCTTGGACTTCCAAGAGACCCAGTACTTC. This sequence encodes CASSLDFQETQYF.